This T cell receptor beta chain stems from a study of STAT5B mutations in CD4+ large granular lymphocyte leukemia. Findings and limits, study-wide: Top patient clones used TRBV06 genes more often: 8/27 versus 2/35 in controls.

To note about this clone: The antigen remains unidentified.

Sequencing was performed with immunoSEQ multiplex PCR; in TCRdb, only in-frame clones are kept and a portion is missing. The sample shows around 23,000 clones, around 76% of them seen only once. CDR3 length: 17 residues. Losses at the gene ends were 4 bases for V and 4 bases for J; bases not matched to a gene: 9. Looked up from germline, CDR1 is KGHSH and CDR2 is LQKENI. Sequenced sample: CD4+ T cells from blood buffy coats. The sequence derives from a human donor in good health. This sequence joins TRBV18 and TRBJ2-2, with TRBD1 matching over 10 bases. The CDR3 protein is CASSRPGQGSSTGELFF. CDR3 coding DNA: TGTGCCAGCTCACGACCGGGACAGGGGTCGTCCACCGGGGAGCTGTTTTTT.